Presented here are 17 T cell receptor beta chains from one specimen sequenced in a study of T cells expressing NK-cell markers. TCRdb re-analyzed the 5' RACE reads; it lists each CDR3 protein once, without DNA. The listing contains fewer than 16,000 distinct CDR3 sequences. The sequenced sample consisted of blood T cells: a sorted CD56 or NKG2C T cell subset, CD4+ or CD8+ T cells, or bulk PBMC T cells (not recorded which). The source of these receptors is a man aged 18-70 years in good health.

The chain carries TRBV12-3 or TRBV12-4 and TRBJ2-1; TCRdb reports TRBD2, a call that lacks DNA to check it against. The CDR3 is made up of 13 amino acids. CDR3: CASSLPPNNEQFF.

The gene calls are TRBV29-1 and TRBJ1-2. The germline V gene encodes CDR1 SQVTM and CDR2 ANQGSEA. The CDR3 loop spans 13 amino acids. The chain's CDR3 is CSATEGPNYGYTF.

The chain has TRBV12-3 or TRBV12-4 and TRBJ1-2; checking the TCRdb D call of TRBD1 is not possible without DNA. This CDR3 is 13 amino acids long. The CDR3 spells CASRGDTNYGYTF.

The CDR3 sequence is CAWSPGHTNEQFF. This rearrangement joins TRBV30 to TRBJ2-1; TCRdb designates TRBD1, a call that cannot be tested without DNA. Germline V CDR1 and CDR2: GTSNPN, SVGIG (reference sequence). This CDR3 is built from 13 residues.

The CDR3 protein is CASSEATSRGGLFDTQYF. The chain links TRBV2 to TRBJ2-3; the TRBD2 assignment by TCRdb is unverifiable without DNA. CDR3 length equals 18 residues. The germline V gene has CDR1 SNHLY and CDR2 FYNNEI.

This chain joins TRBV7-9 and TRBJ2-3. From germline, CDR1 is SEHNR and CDR2 FQNEAQ (reference sequence). CDR3 length equals 12 residues. The CDR3 here is CASSFDFGTQYF.

This chain connects TRBV30 to TRBJ2-6; TCRdb lists TRBD1, though no DNA is available to test this call. In germline, CDR1 is GTSNPN, CDR2 SVGIG (reference sequence). The CDR3 has 14 amino acids. This CDR3 is CGGSPSSGANVLTF. The full variable domain, with the rest looked up from reference TRBV30 and TRBJ2-6, is SQTIHQWPATLVQPVGSPLSLECTVEGTSNPNLYWYRQAAGRGLQLLFYSVGIGQISSEVPQNLSASRPQDRQFILSSKKLLLSDSGFYLCGGSPSSGANVLTFGAGSRLTVL.

The V and J genes are TRBV2 and TRBJ2-3; absent DNA, TCRdb's TRBD1 call cannot be checked. CDR3 length equals 15 residues. Per germline, CDR1 SNHLY and CDR2 FYNNEI. The CDR3: CASSRVGFSTDTQYF. The variable domain in full, with the rest retrieved from reference TRBV2 and TRBJ2-3, is EPEVTQTPSHQVTQMGQEVILRCVPISNHLYFYWYRQILGQKVEFLVSFYNNEISEKSEIFDDQFSVERPDGSNFTLKIRSTKLEDSAMYFCASSRVGFSTDTQYFGPGTRLTVL.

V is TRBV5-6 and J is TRBJ1-3; as DNA is missing, the TRBD1 call by TCRdb cannot be tested. CDR1 is SGHDT, CDR2 YYEEEE, per germline. CDR3 size: 14 residues. The CDR3 protein is CASSFDRGGNTIYF.

The V call is TRBV28, the J call TRBJ2-1; no DNA is available, so the TRBD2 call from TCRdb remains unchecked. CDR3 length equals 15 residues. Germline V CDR1 and CDR2: MDHEN, SYDVKM. The CDR3 sequence is CASSLLGGGDNEQFF.

The genes are TRBV5-5 and TRBJ2-7; the TRBD2 assignment by TCRdb is unverifiable without DNA. CDR1 and CDR2 from the germline V gene are SGHKS and YYEKEE (reference sequence). This CDR3 contains 15 residues. This CDR3 reads CASSLAGTSAYEQYF.

The rearrangement uses TRBV4-3 and TRBJ2-1. CDR1 LGHNA and CDR2 YSLEER come from the germline V gene. The CDR3 consists of 16 residues. CDR3 residues: CASSQDRVNSYNEQFF.

This chain connects TRBV5-5 to TRBJ1-1; TCRdb picks TRBD1, but there is no DNA to check that call. This CDR3 comprises 13 residues. The germline V gene has CDR1 SGHKS and CDR2 YYEKEE (reference sequence). CDR3 sequence reads: CASRVTGNTEAFF. The whole variable domain, filled in from reference TRBV5-5 and TRBJ1-1, reads DAGVTQSPTHLIKTRGQQVTLRCSPISGHKSVSWYQQVLGQGPQFIFQYYEKEERGRGNFPDRFSARQFPNYSSELNVNALLLGDSALYLCASRVTGNTEAFFGQGTRLTVV.

The chain couples TRBV7-3 to TRBJ2-5. The germline V gene has CDR1 SGHTA and CDR2 FQGTGA. The CDR3 runs 15 residues. The CDR3 loop is CASSPSGLGRETQYF.

The chain is built from TRBV5-1 and TRBJ2-1; TCRdb proposes TRBD2, but this gene call is untestable without DNA. CDR1 SGHRS and CDR2 YFSETQ come from the germline V gene. The CDR3 spans 16 residues. The CDR3 sequence: CASSLVVSGGGNEQFF.

The gene calls are TRBV4-1 and TRBJ2-7; TCRdb selects TRBD1, and the lack of DNA leaves this call unchecked. Looked up from germline, CDR1 is MGHRA and CDR2 is YSYEKL. CDR3 size: 18 residues. The CDR3 loop reads CASSQARGLDTVSYEQYF.

The CDR3 spells CASHRTPVGELFF. V is TRBV6-1 and J is TRBJ2-2; the D call from TCRdb, TRBD2, cannot be confirmed without DNA. The CDR3 has 13 amino acids. CDR1 is MNHNS and CDR2 is SASEGT in the germline V gene.